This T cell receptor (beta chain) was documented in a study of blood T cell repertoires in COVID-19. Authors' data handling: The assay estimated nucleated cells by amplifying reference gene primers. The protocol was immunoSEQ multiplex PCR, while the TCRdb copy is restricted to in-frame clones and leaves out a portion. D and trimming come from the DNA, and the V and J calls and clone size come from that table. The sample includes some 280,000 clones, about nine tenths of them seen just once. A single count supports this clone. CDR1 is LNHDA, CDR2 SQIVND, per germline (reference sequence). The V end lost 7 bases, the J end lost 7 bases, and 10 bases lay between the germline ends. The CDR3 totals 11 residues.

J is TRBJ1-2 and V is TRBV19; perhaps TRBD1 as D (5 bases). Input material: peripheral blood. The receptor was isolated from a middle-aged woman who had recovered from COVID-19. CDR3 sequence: CASMAGSGYTF. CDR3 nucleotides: TGTGCCAGTATGGCAGGGTCTGGCTACACCTTC.